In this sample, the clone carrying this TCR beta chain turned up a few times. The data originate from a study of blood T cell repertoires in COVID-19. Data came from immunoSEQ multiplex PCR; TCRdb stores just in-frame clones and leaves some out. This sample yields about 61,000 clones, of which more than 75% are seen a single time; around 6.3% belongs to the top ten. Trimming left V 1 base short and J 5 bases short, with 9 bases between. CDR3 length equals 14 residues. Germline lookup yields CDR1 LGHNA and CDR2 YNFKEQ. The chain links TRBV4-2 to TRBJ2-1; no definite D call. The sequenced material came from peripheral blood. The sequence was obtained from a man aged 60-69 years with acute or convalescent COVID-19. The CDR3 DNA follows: TGTGCCAGCAGCCAAGTTTCCCCGGACAATGAGCAGTTCTTC. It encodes CASSQVSPDNEQFF.